This T cell receptor beta chain was sequenced during a study of Tregs in tolerant kidney transplant recipients. Study observations and caveats: Expanding Tregs on activated donor B cells appeared to best identify donor-specific TCRbeta clones. Validation in larger populations is needed because few patients were studied.

The protocol was immunoSEQ multiplex PCR, while the TCRdb copy is restricted to in-frame clones and leaves out a portion. The specimen's table records 30,000 to 40,000 clones. Mixed chimerism was transient after nonmyeloablative marrow transplants from related graft donors. Unstimulated regulatory T cells (CD4+CD25+CD127-), CD4+CD25- non-regulatory cells, CD4 and CD8 cells were FACS-sorted from thawed PBMCs. CDR1 is DFQATT, CDR2 SNEGSKA, per germline (reference sequence). This CDR3 has 14 amino acids. On this clone: Its target is not known. The sequenced fragment ends 3 residues before the CDR3 boundary, so the rest is inferred from the germline J gene.

The specimen comprised CD4+ T cells from blood (PBMCs), sampled 24 months after the transplant. This TCR came from a human patient who received a combined kidney and bone marrow transplant. A subset of T cells may come from the graft donor. The chain recombines TRBV20-1 with TRBJ1-2; 7 bases are shared with TRBD1. The sequenced CDR3 bases are TGCAGTGGGGACCGAAGACAGGGAACGGGGGGC. Residues: CSGDRRQGTGG. The whole CDR3 sequence is CSGDRRQGTGGYTF.